A selection of T cell receptor beta chains follows, all from one sample in a study of cytomegalovirus exposure and HLA in healthy donors. Assay used: immunoSEQ multiplex PCR; TCRdb lists only in-frame clones, some missing. The data contain around 250,000 clones, 70% to 90% of them singletons. Material: PBMCs. The receptors were sampled from a woman in her fifties or sixties in good health and CMV-seropositive. The CDR3 runs from the conserved cysteine through the conserved F or W. A D gene is named only where the DNA matches it firmly. The size entry is marked missing in some rows and otherwise reads once, few, many or a size class.

d_call	clone_size	v_call	j_call	cdr3_aa	cdr3_nt
NA	NA	TRBV7-3	TRBJ1-1	CASSFGGTNTEAFF	TGTGCCAGCAGCTTTGGGGGGACGAACACTGAAGCTTTCTTT
TRBD2	NA	TRBV19	TRBJ2-3	CASSSGRADTQYF	TGTGCCAGTAGTAGCGGGAGGGCAGATACGCAGTATTTT
NA	once	TRBV5-1	TRBJ2-6	CASSPSGSSGANVLTF	TGCGCCAGCAGCCCATCCGGGAGCTCTGGGGCCAACGTCCTGACTTTC
TRBD1	NA	TRBV4-1	TRBJ1-2	CASSQGQGSYGYTF	TGCGCCAGCAGCCAAGGACAGGGGAGCTATGGCTACACCTTC
NA	NA	TRBV18	TRBJ1-2	CASSPPGFVAYGYTF	TGTGCCAGCTCACCCCCGGGGTTTGTAGCCTATGGCTACACCTTC
TRBD2	NA	TRBV2	TRBJ2-7	CASSEEVREASLNRSYEQYF	TGTGCCAGCAGTGAAGAGGTGCGGGAGGCCAGTTTGAACCGCTCCTACGAGCAGTACTTC
NA	NA	TRBV30	TRBJ1-4	CAWSVPGEGEKLFF	TGTGCCTGGAGTGTACCCGGGGAAGGTGAAAAACTGTTTTTT
TRBD1	NA	TRBV23-1	TRBJ2-7	CASSHYRGPGPTYEQYF	TGCGCCAGCAGTCACTACAGGGGCCCGGGACCAACCTACGAGCAGTACTTC
TRBD1	NA	TRBV9	TRBJ2-5	CASSDRDSSQETQYF	TGTGCCAGCAGCGACCGGGACAGCAGCCAAGAGACCCAGTACTTC
NA	NA	TRBV29-1	TRBJ1-2	CSVDRRTNYGYTF	TGCAGCGTTGATCGGAGGACTAACTATGGCTACACCTTC
NA	NA	TRBV4-1	TRBJ1-1	CASSQERSNTEAFF	TGCGCCAGCAGCCAGGAGAGGTCGAACACTGAAGCTTTCTTT